These 7 T cell receptor beta chains originate from one sample sequenced in a study of cytomegalovirus exposure and HLA in healthy donors. PCR used 60 Vbeta primers and 13 Jbeta primers. The table came from immunoSEQ multiplex PCR; TCRdb's copy has only in-frame clones and leaves some out. Here the sample spans more than 60,000 clones, 60% to 85% being singletons. The sequenced sample was PBMCs. The source of these receptors is a male donor in good health and CMV-seropositive.

The V gene is TRBV2, the J gene TRBJ1-1; D is unresolved. The CDR3 is 14 amino acids. The V gene's germline CDR1 is SNHLY and CDR2 FYNNEI. Trimming stripped 4 bases from V and 4 bases from J, with 13 bases between. The CDR3: CASSVDVPGTEAFF. The CDR3, as DNA: TGTGCCAGCAGTGTCGATGTTCCCGGCACTGAAGCTTTCTTT.

The J gene is TRBJ2-1, the V gene TRBV7-9, with TRBD2 matching 11 bases. The V gene end was trimmed by 4 bases and the J gene end by 15 bases; junction bases not matched to a gene: 17. The CDR3 runs to 16 residues. Germline V gives CDR1 SEHNR, CDR2 FQNEAQ (reference sequence). The CDR3: CASSSASQTLAGGRFF. For the CDR3, the DNA is TGTGCCAGCAGCTCGGCTAGCCAGACCCTAGCGGGGGGTAGGTTCTTC.

J is TRBJ1-2 and V is TRBV4-1; D not resolved. V gave up 0 bases and J gave up 1 base, with 9 bases separating them. Looked up from germline, CDR1 is MGHRA and CDR2 is YSYEKL. CDR3 length equals 15 residues. The CDR3 loop is CASSQDEGFNYGYTF. CDR3 DNA: TGCGCCAGCAGCCAAGACGAGGGTTTTAACTATGGCTACACCTTC.

The rearrangement uses TRBV28 and TRBJ1-1; the D gene is possibly TRBD1 (5 bases). V lost 1 base to trimming and J lost 5 bases, with 8 bases between them. Germline V gives CDR1 MDHEN, CDR2 SYDVKM. The CDR3 length is 13 residues. This CDR3 is CASSLYGGTEAFF. Written as DNA, the CDR3 is TGTGCCAGCAGTTTATACGGGGGGACTGAAGCTTTCTTT.

The chain carries TRBV30 and TRBJ1-2; maybe TRBD1 (6 bases). The CDR3 has 12 amino acids. Trimming shortened V by 0 bases and J by 7 bases, and 9 bases separated the two germline ends. The germline gives CDR1 GTSNPN, CDR2 SVGIG (reference sequence). CDR3 in amino acids: CAWSVQGRGYTF. The CDR3 bases are TGTGCCTGGAGTGTACAGGGCCGTGGCTACACCTTC. The whole variable domain, remainder taken from reference TRBV30 and TRBJ1-2, is SQTIHQWPATLVQPVGSPLSLECTVEGTSNPNLYWYRQAAGRGLQLLFYSVGIGQISSEVPQNLSASRPQDRQFILSSKKLLLSDSGFYLCAWSVQGRGYTFGSGTRLTVV.

The chain couples TRBV4-3 to TRBJ1-2; D unclear. The CDR3 contains 13 residues. V lost 3 bases to trimming and J lost 0 bases, with 5 bases between them. Germline V gives CDR1 LGHNA, CDR2 YSLEER. The CDR3 bases are TGCGCCAGCAGCCATACGGCTAACTATGGCTACACCTTC. This sequence encodes CASSHTANYGYTF.

This CDR3 is CASSPSPGNNSPLHF. CDR3 sequence (DNA): TGTGCCAGCAGTCCATCCCCAGGGAATAATTCACCCCTCCACTTT. The V gene is TRBV28, the J gene TRBJ1-6; D perhaps matches TRBD1 (5 bases). Germline lookup yields CDR1 MDHEN and CDR2 SYDVKM. CDR3 length: 15 amino acids. Trimming took off 5 bases at V and 5 bases at J, with 13 bases between the two ends.